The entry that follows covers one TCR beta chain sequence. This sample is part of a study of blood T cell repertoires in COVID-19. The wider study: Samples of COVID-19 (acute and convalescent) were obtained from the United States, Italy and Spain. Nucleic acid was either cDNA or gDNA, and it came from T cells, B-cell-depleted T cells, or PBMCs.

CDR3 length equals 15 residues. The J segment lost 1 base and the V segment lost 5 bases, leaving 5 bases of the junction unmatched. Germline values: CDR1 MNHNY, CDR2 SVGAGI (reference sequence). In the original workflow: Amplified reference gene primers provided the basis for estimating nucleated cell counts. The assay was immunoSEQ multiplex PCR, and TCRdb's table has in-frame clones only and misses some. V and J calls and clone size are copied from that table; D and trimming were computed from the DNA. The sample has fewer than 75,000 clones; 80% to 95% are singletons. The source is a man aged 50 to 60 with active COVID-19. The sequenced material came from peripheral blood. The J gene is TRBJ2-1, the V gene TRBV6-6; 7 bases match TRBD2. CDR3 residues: CASSQTSCSYNEQFF. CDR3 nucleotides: TGTGCCAGCAGTCAGACTAGCTGTTCCTACAATGAGCAGTTCTTC.